This T cell receptor (beta chain) was profiled in a study of beta chain features in type 1 diabetes. All of the isolated RNA was reverse transcribed, so expressed TCRB transcripts were sequenced. Clones were sequenced by immunoSEQ multiplex PCR, and TCRdb holds only the in-frame ones, with some missing. The sample contains about 930,000 clones, roughly 15% of which appear only once. Germline CDR1 and CDR2: SNHLY and FYNNEI. J gave up 0 bases and V 8 bases, and 3 bases lay outside the gene matches. CDR3 size: 13 residues. The TCR was taken from a young woman in good health. Source material: naive CD4+ T cells from blood. The V gene is TRBV2, the J gene TRBJ1-1, with 7 nucleotides matching TRBD1. As DNA, the CDR3 is TGTGCCAGCGGGACAGAGATGAACACTGAAGCTTTCTTT. Translation gives CASGTEMNTEAFF.